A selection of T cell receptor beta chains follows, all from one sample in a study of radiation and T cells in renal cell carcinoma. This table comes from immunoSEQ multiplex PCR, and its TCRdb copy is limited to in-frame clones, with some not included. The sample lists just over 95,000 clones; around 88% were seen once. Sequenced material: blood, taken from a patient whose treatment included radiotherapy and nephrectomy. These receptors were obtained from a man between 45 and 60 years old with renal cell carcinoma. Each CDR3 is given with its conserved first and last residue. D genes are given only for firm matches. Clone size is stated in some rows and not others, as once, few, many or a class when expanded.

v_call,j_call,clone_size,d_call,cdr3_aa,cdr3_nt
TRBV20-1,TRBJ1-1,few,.,CSATLGTEAFF,TGCAGTGCTACCCTAGGCACTGAAGCTTTCTTT
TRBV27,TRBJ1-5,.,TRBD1,CASSYRGSNQPQHF,TGTGCCAGCAGTTACAGGGGCAGCAATCAGCCCCAGCATTTT
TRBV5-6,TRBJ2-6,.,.,CASSLASRKLSSGANVLTF,TGTGCCAGCAGCTTGGCAAGTAGAAAACTCAGCTCTGGGGCCAACGTCCTGACTTTC
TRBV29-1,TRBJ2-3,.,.,CSVGVTSTDTQYF,TGCAGCGTTGGAGTGACCAGCACAGATACGCAGTATTTT
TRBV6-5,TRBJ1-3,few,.,CATHSGNTIYF,TGTGCCACCCACTCTGGAAACACCATATATTTT
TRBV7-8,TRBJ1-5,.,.,CASSLVRVGNQPQHF,TGTGCCAGCAGCTTAGTTAGGGTAGGGAATCAGCCCCAGCATTTT
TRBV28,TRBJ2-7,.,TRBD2,CASSFGGSGREQYF,TGTGCCAGCAGTTTCGGCGGGAGTGGTCGAGAGCAGTACTTC
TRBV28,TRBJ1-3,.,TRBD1,CASSGQGRNTIYF,TGTGCCAGCAGTGGACAGGGGCGAAACACCATATATTTT
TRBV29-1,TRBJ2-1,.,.,CSAPSGASYNEQFF,TGCAGCGCTCCTTCCGGGGCCTCCTACAATGAGCAGTTCTTC
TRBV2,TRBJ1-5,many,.,CASSNWANQPQHF,TGTGCCAGCAGCAACTGGGCCAATCAGCCCCAGCATTTT
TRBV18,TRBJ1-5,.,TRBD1,CASSQQGLQPQHF,TGTGCCAGCTCACAACAGGGGCTTCAGCCCCAGCATTTT
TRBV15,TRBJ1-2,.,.,CATSRDAGQIYGYTF,TGTGCCACCAGCAGAGACGCAGGACAGATCTATGGCTACACCTTC
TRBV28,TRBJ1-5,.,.,CASSSDTLGPQHF,TGTGCCAGCAGTTCGGACACTTTAGGGCCCCAGCATTTT
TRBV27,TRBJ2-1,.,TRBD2,CASMRDGGRLTYNEQFF,TGTGCCAGCATGAGGGATGGCGGGAGATTAACCTACAATGAGCAGTTCTTC
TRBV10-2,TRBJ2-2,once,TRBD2,CASSGALAEDTNTGELFF,TGCGCCAGCAGTGGGGCACTAGCGGAAGATACGAACACCGGGGAGCTGTTTTTT
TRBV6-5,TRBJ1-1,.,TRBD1,CASRRNRDSTEAFF,TGTGCCAGCAGGAGAAATCGGGACAGCACTGAAGCTTTCTTT
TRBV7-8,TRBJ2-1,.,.,CASSPAGHTSYNEQFF,TGTGCCAGCAGCCCCGCGGGACACACCTCCTACAATGAGCAGTTCTTC
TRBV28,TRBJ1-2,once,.,CASSPTGSYGYTF,TGTGCCAGCAGTCCAACAGGGTCCTATGGCTACACCTTC
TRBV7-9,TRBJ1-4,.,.,CASSLVGVTNEKLFF,TGTGCCAGCAGCTTAGTAGGGGTAACTAATGAAAAACTGTTTTTT
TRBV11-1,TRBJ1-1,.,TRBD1,CASSIRTGSFSAAFF,TGTGCCAGCAGCATCCGGACAGGTTCCTTTTCTGCAGCTTTCTTT
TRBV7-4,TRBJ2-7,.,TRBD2,CASSYRTSGGPAYEQYF,TGTGCCAGCAGCTACCGGACTAGCGGGGGGCCGGCCTACGAGCAGTACTTC
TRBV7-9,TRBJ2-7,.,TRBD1,CASSPGQGGSYEQYF,TGTGCCAGCAGCCCGGGACAGGGAGGCTCCTACGAGCAGTACTTC
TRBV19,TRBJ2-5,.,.,CASSIDHGYVKTQYF,TGTGCCAGTAGTATAGATCACGGTTACGTAAAGACCCAGTACTTC
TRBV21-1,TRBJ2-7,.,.,CASSKVRTGCYEQYF,TGTGCCAGCAGCAAAGTAAGGACAGGCTGTTACGAGCAGTACTTC
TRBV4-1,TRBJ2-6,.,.,CASSQRSPFSGANVLTF,TGCGCCAGCAGCCAAAGATCTCCGTTCTCTGGGGCCAACGTCCTGACTTTC
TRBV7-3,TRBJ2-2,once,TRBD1,CASSFGTGDTGELFF,TGTGCCAGCTCCTTTGGGACAGGGGACACCGGGGAGCTGTTTTTT
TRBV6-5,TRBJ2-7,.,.,CASRIGQGIYEQYF,TGTGCCAGCAGGATCGGACAAGGGATTTACGAGCAGTACTTC
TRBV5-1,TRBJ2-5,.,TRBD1,CASSWGQGAVETQYF,TGCGCCAGCAGCTGGGGACAGGGGGCTGTAGAGACCCAGTACTTC
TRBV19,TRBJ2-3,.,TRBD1,CASSPLTGGEDTQYF,TGTGCCAGTAGTCCCCTGACAGGGGGCGAAGATACGCAGTATTTT
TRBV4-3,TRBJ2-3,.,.,CASSQAQTVTDTQYF,TGCGCCAGCAGCCAAGCACAGACAGTCACAGATACGCAGTATTTT
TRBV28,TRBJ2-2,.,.,CASRSHRGGTGELFF,TGTGCCAGCAGGTCACACAGGGGGGGCACCGGGGAGCTGTTTTTT
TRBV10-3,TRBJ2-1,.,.,CAIRNLYNEQFF,TGTGCCATCAGGAACCTATACAATGAGCAGTTCTTC
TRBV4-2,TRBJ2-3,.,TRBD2,CASSHPGTSGTDTQYF,TGTGCCAGCAGCCACCCTGGGACTAGCGGTACAGATACGCAGTATTTT
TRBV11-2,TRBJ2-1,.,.,CASSLDVTHYNEQFF,TGTGCCAGCAGCTTAGATGTAACCCACTACAATGAGCAGTTCTTC
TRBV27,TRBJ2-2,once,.,CASSYTRGTGELFF,TGTGCCAGCAGTTACACCAGGGGAACCGGGGAGCTGTTTTTT
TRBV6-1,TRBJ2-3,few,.,CASSATAGTPGTDTQYF,TGTGCCAGCAGTGCCACCGCCGGGACGCCTGGCACAGATACGCAGTATTTT
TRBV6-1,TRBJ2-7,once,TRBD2,CASRMTSGSSYEQYF,TGTGCCAGCAGGATGACTAGCGGGAGCTCCTACGAGCAGTACTTC
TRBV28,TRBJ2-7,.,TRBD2,CASRERDSYEQYF,TGTGCCAGCCGGGAGCGGGACTCCTACGAGCAGTACTTC
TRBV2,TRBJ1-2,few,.,CASSGSGGDYGYTF,TGTGCCAGCAGTGGTTCGGGGGGGGACTATGGCTACACCTTC
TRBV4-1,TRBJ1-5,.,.,CASSRLRNQPQHF,TGCGCCAGCAGCCGGCTCCGGAATCAGCCCCAGCATTTT
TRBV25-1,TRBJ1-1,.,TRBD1,CASSEVKGQGASEAFF,TGTGCCAGCAGTGAAGTGAAAGGGCAGGGGGCGTCTGAAGCTTTCTTT
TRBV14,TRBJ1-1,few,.,CASSRWASTEAFF,TGTGCCAGCAGCCGATGGGCTTCCACTGAAGCTTTCTTT
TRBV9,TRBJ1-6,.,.,CASSVVQNSPLHF,TGTGCCAGCAGCGTAGTTCAGAATTCACCCCTCCACTTT
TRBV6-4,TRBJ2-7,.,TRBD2,CASSSLAGYEQYF,TGTGCCAGCAGTTCTCTAGCGGGATACGAGCAGTACTTC
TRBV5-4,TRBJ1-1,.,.,CASSEWGGTRGNTEAFF,TGTGCCAGCAGTGAATGGGGGGGGACCCGAGGGAACACTGAAGCTTTCTTT